These 11 T cell receptor beta chains were sequenced from one sample in a study of naive and memory T cell subsets. The beta constant-region primer was an equimolar mix of two oligonucleotides covering TRBC1 and TRBC2. TCRdb passed the UMI-ligation and nested PCR reads through MiXCR, listing each CDR3 protein once. This sample has about 80,000 distinct CDR3 sequences, with roughly 14% found just once. Sequenced: central memory CD4+ T cells from blood. Receptor source: a human donor in good health.

The chain recombines TRBV5-1 with TRBJ2-1, with D perhaps matching TRBD2 (6 bases). V lost 1 base to trimming and J lost 7 bases, with 15 bases between them. This CDR3 region has 15 residues. Germline V gene lookup returns CDR1 SGHRS and CDR2 YFSETQ. DNA for the CDR3: TGCGCCAGCAGCTTGTTTCTCCTAGCGTCAAATGAGCAGTTCTTC. Translating it yields CASSLFLLASNEQFF.

V gene TRBV10-3 combines with J gene TRBJ2-7; 10 bases align to TRBD1. This CDR3 region has 14 residues. With 5 bases clipped from V and 2 bases from J, the junction kept 3 bases outside the gene matches. Germline CDR1 and CDR2: ENHRY and SYGVKD. The chain's CDR3 is CAISTGTGAYEQYF. DNA of the CDR3: TGTGCCATCAGTACCGGGACAGGGGCCTACGAGCAGTACTTC.

The chain has TRBV9 and TRBJ2-2; no reliable D call. Germline loops: CDR1 SGDLS, CDR2 YYNGEE. This CDR3 spans 14 amino acids. The V and J ends lost 3 bases and 3 bases respectively, with 9 bases between them. The CDR3 loop reads CASSAGLDTGELFF. DNA of the CDR3: TGTGCCAGCAGCGCCGGGCTGGACACCGGGGAGCTGTTTTTT.

This clonotype was recorded many times. The rearrangement joins TRBV18 to TRBJ2-5; D might be TRBD1 (6 bases). The CDR3 has 14 amino acids. V was shortened by 3 bases and J by 6 bases, with 14 bases between the two germline ends. The germline V gene encodes CDR1 KGHSH and CDR2 LQKENI. For the CDR3, the DNA is TGTGCCAGCTCACCGCCCCAGGGGATAAAGACCCAGTACTTC. Translation gives CASSPPQGIKTQYF.

This chain joins TRBV30 and TRBJ2-7; TRBD2 agrees at 8 bases. Germline V gene sequence: CDR1 GTSNPN, CDR2 SVGIG (reference sequence). The CDR3 totals 16 residues. With 6 bases clipped from V and 2 bases from J, the junction kept 15 bases outside the gene matches. The CDR3 loop is CACKATGTRGTYEQYF. DNA of the CDR3: TGTGCCTGTAAAGCGACCGGGACTAGGGGGACCTACGAGCAGTACTTC.

This clonotype was observed a few times. The genes are TRBV18 and TRBJ1-1; no reliable D call. Germline-derived CDR1 and CDR2 are KGHSH and LQKENI. This CDR3 has 13 residues. The V gene lost 2 bases and the J gene lost 0 bases, with 4 bases spanning the gap. The CDR3 DNA reads as TGTGCCAGCTCACCAGACTTGAACACTGAAGCTTTCTTT. Protein product: CASSPDLNTEAFF.

V is TRBV4-2 and J is TRBJ2-3; 8 bases align to TRBD2. After removal of 4 bases from V and 4 bases from J, the junction contained 10 bases not matched to a gene. CDR1 and CDR2 (germline): LGHNA, YNFKEQ. The CDR3 contains 16 residues. The chain's CDR3 is CASSPRLAMGADTQYF. CDR3 bases: TGTGCCAGCAGCCCGAGACTAGCGATGGGCGCAGATACGCAGTATTTT.

The table lists this clonotype with many counts. CDR3 bases: TGCGCCAGCAGTGAGGCTAGCGGAGAGTATGAGCAGTTCTTC. It specifies CASSEASGEYEQFF. This chain connects TRBV10-1 to TRBJ2-1; 7 nucleotides align to TRBD2. Germline CDR1 is WNHNN and CDR2 is SYGVQD (reference sequence). The CDR3 is 14 residues long. The J segment lost 8 bases and the V segment lost 2 bases, leaving 6 bases of the junction unmatched.

This chain joins TRBV5-1 and TRBJ1-2, with D perhaps matching TRBD1 (6 bases). Germline V gene lookup returns CDR1 SGHRS and CDR2 YFSETQ. This CDR3 has 13 residues. The ends were cut back, 3 bases at V and 0 bases at J, with 6 bases in the middle. CDR3 residues: CASSWTANYGYTF. CDR3 DNA: TGCGCCAGCAGCTGGACAGCTAACTATGGCTACACCTTC.

This clonotype occurred a few times. The chain has TRBV11-2 and TRBJ2-1; 12 nucleotides match TRBD1. The CDR3 totals 16 residues. The ends lost 5 bases at V and 6 bases at J; junction bases unmatched: 8. Germline assignment: CDR1 SGHAT and CDR2 FQNNGV. The CDR3, as DNA: TGTGCCAGCAGCGTACAGGGACAGGGGGCAGGCAATGAGCAGTTCTTC. Amino acid sequence: CASSVQGQGAGNEQFF.

This clonotype has a count of ten or more. This chain uses TRBV7-2 with TRBJ2-2, with TRBD2 matching 10 bases. The CDR3 length is 18 residues. Germline trimming cut 10 bases from V and 4 bases from J; bases unmatched to any gene: 18. Looked up from germline, CDR1 is SGHTA and CDR2 is FQGNSA. Written as DNA, the CDR3 is TGTGCCACCAAACCCAGTCTAGCGGGAGTAGGAGGCACCGGGGAGCTGTTTTTT. Its protein is CATKPSLAGVGGTGELFF.